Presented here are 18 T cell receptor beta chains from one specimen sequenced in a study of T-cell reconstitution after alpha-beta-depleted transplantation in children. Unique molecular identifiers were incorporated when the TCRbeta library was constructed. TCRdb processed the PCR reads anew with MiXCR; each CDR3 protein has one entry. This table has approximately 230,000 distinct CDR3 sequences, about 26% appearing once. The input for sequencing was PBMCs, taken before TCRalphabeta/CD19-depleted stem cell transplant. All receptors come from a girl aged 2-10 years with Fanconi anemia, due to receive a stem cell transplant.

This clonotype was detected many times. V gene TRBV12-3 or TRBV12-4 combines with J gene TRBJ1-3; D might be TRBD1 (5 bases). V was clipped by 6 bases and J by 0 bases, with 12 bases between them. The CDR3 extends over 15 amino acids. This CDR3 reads CASRMTASSGNTIYF. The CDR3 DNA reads TGTGCCAGCAGGATGACAGCGTCCTCTGGAAACACCATATATTTT.

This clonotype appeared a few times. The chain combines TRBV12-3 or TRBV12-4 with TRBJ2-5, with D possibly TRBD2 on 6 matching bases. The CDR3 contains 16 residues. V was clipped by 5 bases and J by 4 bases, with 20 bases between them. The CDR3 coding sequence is TGTGCCAGCAGTCAAAACGGCCCACCGGGAGTAGAGACCCAGTACTTC. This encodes CASSQNGPPGVETQYF.

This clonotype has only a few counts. The DNA of the CDR3 is TGCAGTGCTAGGGATGTGATCACCGGGGAGCTGTTTTTT. Translation gives CSARDVITGELFF. The V and J genes are TRBV20-1 and TRBJ2-2; D call uncertain. Germline V CDR1 and CDR2: DFQATT, SNEGSKA (reference sequence). V gave up 3 bases and J gave up 4 bases, with 9 bases separating them. There are 13 residues in the CDR3.

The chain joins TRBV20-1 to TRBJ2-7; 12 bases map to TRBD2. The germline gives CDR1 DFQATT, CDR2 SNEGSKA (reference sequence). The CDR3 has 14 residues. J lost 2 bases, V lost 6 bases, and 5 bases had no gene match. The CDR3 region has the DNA TGCAGTGCGCCAACTAGCGGGGGGACCTACGAGCAGTACTTC. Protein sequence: CSAPTSGGTYEQYF.

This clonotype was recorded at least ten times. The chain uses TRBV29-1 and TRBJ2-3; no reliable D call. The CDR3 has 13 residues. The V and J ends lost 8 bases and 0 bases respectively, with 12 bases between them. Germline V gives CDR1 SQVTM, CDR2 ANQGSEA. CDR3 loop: CSLTVGSTDTQYF. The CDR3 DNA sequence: TGCAGCCTGACGGTCGGTAGCACAGATACGCAGTATTTT.

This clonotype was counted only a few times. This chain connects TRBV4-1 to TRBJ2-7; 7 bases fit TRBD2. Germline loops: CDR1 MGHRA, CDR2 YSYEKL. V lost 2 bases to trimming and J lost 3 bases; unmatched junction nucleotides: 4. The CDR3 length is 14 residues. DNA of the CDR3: TGCGCCAGCAGCCAACGACTAGCAAACTACGAGCAGTACTTC. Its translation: CASSQRLANYEQYF.

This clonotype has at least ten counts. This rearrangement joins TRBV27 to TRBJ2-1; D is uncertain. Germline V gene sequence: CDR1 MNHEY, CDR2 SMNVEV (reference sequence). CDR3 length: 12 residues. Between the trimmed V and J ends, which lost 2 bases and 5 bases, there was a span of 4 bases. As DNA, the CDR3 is TGTGCCAGCAGTTTAAGGGACAATGAGCAGTTCTTC. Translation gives CASSLRDNEQFF.

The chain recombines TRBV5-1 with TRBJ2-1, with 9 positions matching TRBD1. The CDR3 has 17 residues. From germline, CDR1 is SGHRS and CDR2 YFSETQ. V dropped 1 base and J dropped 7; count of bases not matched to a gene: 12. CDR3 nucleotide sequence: TGCGCCAGCAGCTTGTTTATCAGGGACAGGGCTTTTAATGAGCAGTTCTTC. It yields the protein CASSLFIRDRAFNEQFF. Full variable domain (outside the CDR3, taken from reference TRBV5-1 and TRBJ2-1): KAGVTQTPRYLIKTRGQQVTLSCSPISGHRSVSWYQQTPGQGLQFLFEYFSETQRNKGNFPGRFSGRQFSNSRSEMNVSTLELGDSALYLCASSLFIRDRAFNEQFFGPGTRLTVL.

This CDR3 is CSVGAGTTDTQYF. CDR3 DNA sequence: TGCAGCGTTGGAGCGGGGACCACAGATACGCAGTATTTT. The rearrangement uses TRBV29-1 and TRBJ2-3; TRBD2 matches 7 bases. Germline V CDR1 and CDR2: SQVTM, ANQGSEA. Unmatched junction bases numbered 3, after V lost 4 bases and J lost 2 bases. The CDR3 is made up of 13 amino acids.

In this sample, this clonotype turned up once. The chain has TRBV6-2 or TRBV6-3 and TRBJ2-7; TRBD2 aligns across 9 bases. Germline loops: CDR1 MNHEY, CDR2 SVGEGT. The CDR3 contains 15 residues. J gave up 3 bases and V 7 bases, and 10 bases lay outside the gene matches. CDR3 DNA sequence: TGTGCCAGCATACGTGCTGGACTAGCGATCTACGAGCAGTACTTC. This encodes CASIRAGLAIYEQYF.

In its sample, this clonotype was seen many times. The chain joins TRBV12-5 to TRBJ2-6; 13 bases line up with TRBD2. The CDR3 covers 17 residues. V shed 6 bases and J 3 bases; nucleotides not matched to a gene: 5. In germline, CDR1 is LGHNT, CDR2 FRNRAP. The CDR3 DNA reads TGTGCTAGTGGCTGGACTAGCGGGAGTGGTGGGGCCAACGTCCTGACTTTC. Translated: CASGWTSGSGGANVLTF.

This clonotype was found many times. CDR3 nucleotides: TGCAGCGCTGACAAGAGGGAGACCCAGTACTTC. This translates into CSADKRETQYF. The rearrangement links TRBV29-1 to TRBJ2-5; no reliable D call. Trimming pared 7 bases from V and 5 bases from J, leaving 11 bases between. Germline V gene sequence: CDR1 SQVTM, CDR2 ANQGSEA. The CDR3 consists of 11 residues.

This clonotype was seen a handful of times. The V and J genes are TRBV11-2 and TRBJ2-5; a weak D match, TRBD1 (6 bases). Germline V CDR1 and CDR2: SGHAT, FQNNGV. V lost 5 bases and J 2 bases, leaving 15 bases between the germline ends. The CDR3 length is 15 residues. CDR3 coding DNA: TGTGCCAGCAGCCTTAACACAGGGTTTCAAGAGACCCAGTACTTC. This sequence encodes CASSLNTGFQETQYF.

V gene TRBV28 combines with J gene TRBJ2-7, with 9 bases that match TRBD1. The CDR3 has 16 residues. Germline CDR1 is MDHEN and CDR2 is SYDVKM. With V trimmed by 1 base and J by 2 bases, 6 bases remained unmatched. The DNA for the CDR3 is TGTGCCAGCAGTTTATCCCACGGGACAGGGACCTACGAGCAGTACTTC. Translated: CASSLSHGTGTYEQYF.

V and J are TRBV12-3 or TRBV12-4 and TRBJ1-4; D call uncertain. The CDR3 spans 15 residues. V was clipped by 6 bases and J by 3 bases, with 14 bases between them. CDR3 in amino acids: CASSLGLTPNEKLFF. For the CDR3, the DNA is TGTGCCAGCAGCCTTGGTCTCACACCTAATGAAAAACTGTTTTTT.

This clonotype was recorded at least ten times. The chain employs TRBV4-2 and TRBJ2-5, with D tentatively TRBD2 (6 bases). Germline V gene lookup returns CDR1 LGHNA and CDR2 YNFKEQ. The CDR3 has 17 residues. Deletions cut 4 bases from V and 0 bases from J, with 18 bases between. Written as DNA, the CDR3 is TGTGCCAGCAGCCCTCGAAACGTAGCGGAGTACCAAGAGACCCAGTACTTC. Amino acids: CASSPRNVAEYQETQYF.

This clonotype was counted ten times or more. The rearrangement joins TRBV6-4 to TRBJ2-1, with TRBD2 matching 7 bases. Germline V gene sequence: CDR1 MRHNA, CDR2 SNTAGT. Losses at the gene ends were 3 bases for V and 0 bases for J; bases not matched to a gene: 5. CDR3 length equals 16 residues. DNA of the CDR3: TGTGCCAGCAGTGAGACTAGCATTAGCTCCTACAATGAGCAGTTCTTC. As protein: CASSETSISSYNEQFF.

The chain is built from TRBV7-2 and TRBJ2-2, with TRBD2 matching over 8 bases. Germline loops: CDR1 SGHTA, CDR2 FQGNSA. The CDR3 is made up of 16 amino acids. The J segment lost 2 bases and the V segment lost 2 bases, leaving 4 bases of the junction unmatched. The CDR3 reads CASSLLGLVNTGELFF. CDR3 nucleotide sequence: TGTGCCAGCAGCTTACTGGGACTAGTCAACACCGGGGAGCTGTTTTTT.